This T cell receptor beta chain was sequenced in a study of regulatory T cells in long-lasting Graves disease. The overall study: By definition, persistent Graves' disease involved antithyroid drugs for over 5 years alongside positive TSH receptor antibodies.

Construction of the TCR beta libraries employed iRepertoire HTBI primers in conjunction with Arm-PCR of CDR3 regions. A single record per CDR3 protein comes from TCRdb applying MiXCR to the multiplex PCR reads. This table has almost 350,000 distinct CDR3 sequences, 15% to 20% appearing once. The time point was: persistent/refractory GD, antithyroid drugs over 5 years with positive TRAb. From PBMCs, RNA was extracted and then used to make the TCR library. Looked up from germline, CDR1 is SGHAT and CDR2 is FQDESV (reference sequence). The CDR3 has 15 amino acids. V lost 5 bases to trimming and J lost 8 bases; unmatched junction nucleotides: 10.

The TCR comes from a female donor with Graves disease. This chain uses TRBV11-1 with TRBJ2-3; 10 bases are shared with TRBD1. The sample consisted of peripheral blood mononuclear cells (PBMCs), taken when the disease was refractory, from a patient treated with antithyroid drugs. This CDR3 is CASSLRQGAEGTQYF. For the CDR3, the DNA is TGTGCCAGCAGCCTCAGACAGGGGGCCGAAGGTACGCAGTATTTT.